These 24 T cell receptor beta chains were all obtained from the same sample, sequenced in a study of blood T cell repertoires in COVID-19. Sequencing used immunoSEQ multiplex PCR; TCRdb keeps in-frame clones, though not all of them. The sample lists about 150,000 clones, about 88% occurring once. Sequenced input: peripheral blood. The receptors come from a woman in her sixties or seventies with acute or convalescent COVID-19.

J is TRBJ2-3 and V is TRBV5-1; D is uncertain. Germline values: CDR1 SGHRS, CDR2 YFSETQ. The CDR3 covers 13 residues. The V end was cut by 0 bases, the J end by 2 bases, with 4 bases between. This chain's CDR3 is CASSLVYTDTQYF. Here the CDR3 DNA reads TGCGCCAGCAGCTTGGTCTACACAGATACGCAGTATTTT.

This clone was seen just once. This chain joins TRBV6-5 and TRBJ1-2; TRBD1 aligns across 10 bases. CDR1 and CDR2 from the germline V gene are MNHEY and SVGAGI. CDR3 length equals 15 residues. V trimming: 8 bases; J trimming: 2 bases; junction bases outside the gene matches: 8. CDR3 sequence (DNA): TGTGCCAGCTCGAAAACGGGACAGGGGAACTATGGCTACACCTTC. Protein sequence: CASSKTGQGNYGYTF.

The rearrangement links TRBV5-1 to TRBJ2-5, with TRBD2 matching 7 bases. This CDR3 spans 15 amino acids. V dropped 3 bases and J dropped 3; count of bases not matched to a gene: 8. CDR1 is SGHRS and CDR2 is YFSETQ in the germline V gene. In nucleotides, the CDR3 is TGCGCCAGCAGCTCTTTAGCGGGCGAAAAAGAGACCCAGTACTTC. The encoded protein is CASSSLAGEKETQYF.

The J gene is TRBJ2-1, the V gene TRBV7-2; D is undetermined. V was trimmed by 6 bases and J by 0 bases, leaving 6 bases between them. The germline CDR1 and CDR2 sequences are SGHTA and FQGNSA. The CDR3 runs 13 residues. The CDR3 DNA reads TGTGCCAGCAGGCATAGCTCCTACAATGAGCAGTTCTTC. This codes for CASRHSSYNEQFF.

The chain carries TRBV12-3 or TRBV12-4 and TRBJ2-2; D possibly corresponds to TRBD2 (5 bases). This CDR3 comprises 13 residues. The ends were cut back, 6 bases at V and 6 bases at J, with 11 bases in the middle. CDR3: CASRPASSGELFF. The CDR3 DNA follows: TGTGCCAGCAGACCCGCTAGCTCCGGGGAGCTGTTTTTT.

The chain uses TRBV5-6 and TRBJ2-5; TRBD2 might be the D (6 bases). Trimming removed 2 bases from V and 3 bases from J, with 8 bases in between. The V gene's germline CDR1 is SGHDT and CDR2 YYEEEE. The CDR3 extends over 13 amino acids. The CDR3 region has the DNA TGTGCCAGCAGCTTTGGAGGGAAAGAGACCCAGTACTTC. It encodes CASSFGGKETQYF.

CDR3 loop: CASSQVSVGYGYTF. CDR3 sequence (DNA): TGCGCCAGCAGCCAAGTTTCGGTTGGCTATGGCTACACCTTC. The rearrangement uses TRBV4-1 and TRBJ1-2; the D is unclear. The CDR3 sequence is 14 residues long. The V end was cut by 1 base, the J end by 4 bases, with 10 bases between. Germline V gene sequence: CDR1 MGHRA, CDR2 YSYEKL.

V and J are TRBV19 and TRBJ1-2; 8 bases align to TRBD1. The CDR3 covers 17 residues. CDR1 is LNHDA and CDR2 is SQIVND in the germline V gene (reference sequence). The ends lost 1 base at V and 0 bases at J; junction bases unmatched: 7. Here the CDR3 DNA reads TGTGCCAGTAGTATAGCGGCAGGGGGCCTTTCTAACTATGGCTACACCTTC. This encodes CASSIAAGGLSNYGYTF. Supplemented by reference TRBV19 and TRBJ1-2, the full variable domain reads DGGITQSPKYLFRKEGQNVTLSCEQNLNHDAMYWYRQDPGQGLRLIYYSQIVNDFQKGDIAEGYSVSREKKESFPLTVTSAQKNPTAFYLCASSIAAGGLSNYGYTFGSGTRLTVV.

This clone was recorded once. The CDR3 nucleotides read TGTGCCAGCAGCCCCGAACCCGGGACAGGGGCCGCCGACACCTTC. It is translated as CASSPEPGTGAADTF. The V gene is TRBV16, the J gene TRBJ1-2; the match to TRBD1 covers 10 bases. CDR3 size: 15 residues. Looked up from germline, CDR1 is KGHSY and CDR2 is FQNENV. After removal of 4 bases from V and 12 bases from J, the junction contained 14 bases not matched to a gene.

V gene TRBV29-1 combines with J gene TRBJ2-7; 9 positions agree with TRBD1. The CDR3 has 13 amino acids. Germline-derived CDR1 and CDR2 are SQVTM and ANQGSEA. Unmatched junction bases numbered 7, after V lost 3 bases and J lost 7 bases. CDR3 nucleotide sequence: TGCAGCGTTGATCCGGGACAGGGACTAGAGCAGTACTTC. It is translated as CSVDPGQGLEQYF.

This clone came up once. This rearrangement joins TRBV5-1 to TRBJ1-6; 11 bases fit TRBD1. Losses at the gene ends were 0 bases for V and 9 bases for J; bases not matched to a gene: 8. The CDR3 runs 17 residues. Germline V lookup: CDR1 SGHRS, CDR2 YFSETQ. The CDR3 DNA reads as TGCGCCAGCAGCTTGGGGACAGGGGGCTTTAAAGGTTCACCCCTCCACTTT. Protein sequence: CASSLGTGGFKGSPLHF. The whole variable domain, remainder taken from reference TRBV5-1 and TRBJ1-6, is KAGVTQTPRYLIKTRGQQVTLSCSPISGHRSVSWYQQTPGQGLQFLFEYFSETQRNKGNFPGRFSGRQFSNSRSEMNVSTLELGDSALYLCASSLGTGGFKGSPLHFGNGTRLTVT.

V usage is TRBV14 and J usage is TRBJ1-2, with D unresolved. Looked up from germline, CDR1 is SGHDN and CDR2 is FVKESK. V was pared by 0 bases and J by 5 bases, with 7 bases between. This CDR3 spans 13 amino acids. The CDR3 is CASSQDDGYGYTF. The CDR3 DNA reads TGTGCCAGCAGCCAAGATGACGGGTATGGCTACACCTTC.

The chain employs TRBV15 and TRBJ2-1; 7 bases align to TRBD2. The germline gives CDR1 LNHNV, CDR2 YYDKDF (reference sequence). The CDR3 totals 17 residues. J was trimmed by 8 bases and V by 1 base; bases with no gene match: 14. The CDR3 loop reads CATSRGVGRGSSYEQFF. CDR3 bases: TGTGCCACCAGCAGAGGTGTAGGGCGGGGGTCCTCATATGAGCAGTTCTTC.

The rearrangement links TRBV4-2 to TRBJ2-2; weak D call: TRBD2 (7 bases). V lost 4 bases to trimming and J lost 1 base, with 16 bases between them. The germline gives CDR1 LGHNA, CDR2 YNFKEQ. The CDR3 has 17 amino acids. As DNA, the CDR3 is TGTGCCAGCAGCCGGGGGGGACAATGGTTGAACACCGGGGAGCTGTTTTTT. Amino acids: CASSRGGQWLNTGELFF.

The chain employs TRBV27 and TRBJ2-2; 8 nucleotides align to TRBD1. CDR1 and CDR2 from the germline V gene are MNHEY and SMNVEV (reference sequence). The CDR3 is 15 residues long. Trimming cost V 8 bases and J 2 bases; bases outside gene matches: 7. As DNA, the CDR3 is TGTGCCAGCCAGTCGGACAGGGTCAACACCGGGGAGCTGTTTTTT. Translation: CASQSDRVNTGELFF.

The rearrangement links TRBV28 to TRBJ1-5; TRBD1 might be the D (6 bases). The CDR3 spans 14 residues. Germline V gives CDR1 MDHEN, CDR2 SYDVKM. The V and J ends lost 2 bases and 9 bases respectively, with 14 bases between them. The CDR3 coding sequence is TGTGCCAGCAGTTTACGGACAGTAATGCGGCCCCAGCATTTT. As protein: CASSLRTVMRPQHF.

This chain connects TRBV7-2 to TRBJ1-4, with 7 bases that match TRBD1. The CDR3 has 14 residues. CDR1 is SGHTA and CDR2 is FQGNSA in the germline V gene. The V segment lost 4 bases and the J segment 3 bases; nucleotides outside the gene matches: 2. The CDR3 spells CASSSGTANEKLFF. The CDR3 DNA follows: TGTGCCAGCAGCTCCGGGACAGCTAATGAAAAACTGTTTTTT.

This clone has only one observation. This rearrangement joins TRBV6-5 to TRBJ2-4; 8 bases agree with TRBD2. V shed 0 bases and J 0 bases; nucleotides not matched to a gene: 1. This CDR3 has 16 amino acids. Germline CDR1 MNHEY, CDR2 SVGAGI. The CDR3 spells CASSYSRGEAKNIQYF. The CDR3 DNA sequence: TGTGCCAGCAGTTACTCGCGGGGGGAAGCCAAAAACATTCAGTACTTC.

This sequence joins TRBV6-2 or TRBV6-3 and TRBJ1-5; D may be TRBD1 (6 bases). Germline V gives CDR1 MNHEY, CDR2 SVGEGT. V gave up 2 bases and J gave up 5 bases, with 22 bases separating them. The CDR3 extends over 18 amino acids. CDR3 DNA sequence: TGTGCCAGCAGTTACGGTTTAATGGGGGCAGCTGCACATCAGCCCCAGCATTTT. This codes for CASSYGLMGAAAHQPQHF.

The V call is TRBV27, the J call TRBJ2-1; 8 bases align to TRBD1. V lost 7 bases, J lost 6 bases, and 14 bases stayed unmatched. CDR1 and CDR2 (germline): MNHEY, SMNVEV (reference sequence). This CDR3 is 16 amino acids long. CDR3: CASNPGRGRMPNEQFF. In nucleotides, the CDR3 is TGTGCCAGCAACCCGGGCAGGGGGCGAATGCCCAATGAGCAGTTCTTC.

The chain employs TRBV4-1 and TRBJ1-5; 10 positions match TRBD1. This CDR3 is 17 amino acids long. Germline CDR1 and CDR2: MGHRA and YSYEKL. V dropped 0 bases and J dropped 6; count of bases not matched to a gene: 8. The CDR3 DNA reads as TGCGCCAGCAGCCAAGATCGAAGACAGGGGGCCAGTCAGCCCCAGCATTTT. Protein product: CASSQDRRQGASQPQHF.

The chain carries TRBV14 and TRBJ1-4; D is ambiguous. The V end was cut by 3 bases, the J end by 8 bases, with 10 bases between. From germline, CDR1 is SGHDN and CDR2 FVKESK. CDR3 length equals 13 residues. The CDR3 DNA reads TGTGCCAGCAGCCAGGCAAGCGGGGAAAAACTGTTTTTT. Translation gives CASSQASGEKLFF.

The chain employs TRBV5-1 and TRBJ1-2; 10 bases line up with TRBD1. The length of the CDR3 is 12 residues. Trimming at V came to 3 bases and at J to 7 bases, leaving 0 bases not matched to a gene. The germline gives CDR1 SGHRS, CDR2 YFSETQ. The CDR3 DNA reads TGCGCCAGCAGCTGGGACAGGGGTGGCTACACCTTC. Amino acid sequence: CASSWDRGGYTF.

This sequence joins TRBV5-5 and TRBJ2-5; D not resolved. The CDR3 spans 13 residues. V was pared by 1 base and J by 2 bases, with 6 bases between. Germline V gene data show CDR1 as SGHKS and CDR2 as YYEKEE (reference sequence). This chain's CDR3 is CASSLLGQETQYF. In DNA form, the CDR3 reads TGTGCCAGCAGCTTGCTAGGACAAGAGACCCAGTACTTC.